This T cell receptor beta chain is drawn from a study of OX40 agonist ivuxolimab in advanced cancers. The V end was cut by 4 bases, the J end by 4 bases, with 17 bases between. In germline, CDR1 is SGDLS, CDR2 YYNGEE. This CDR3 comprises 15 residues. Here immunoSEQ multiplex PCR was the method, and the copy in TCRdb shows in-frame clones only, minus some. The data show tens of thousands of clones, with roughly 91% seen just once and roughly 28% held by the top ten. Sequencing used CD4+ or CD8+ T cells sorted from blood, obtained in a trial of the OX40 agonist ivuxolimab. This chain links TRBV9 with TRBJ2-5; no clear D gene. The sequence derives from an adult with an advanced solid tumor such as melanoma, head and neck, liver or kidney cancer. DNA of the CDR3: TGTGCCAGCAGCCCCGGAAGCACCTTCCCAGAGACCCAGTACTTC. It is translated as CASSPGSTFPETQYF.